The source of this TCR beta chain is a study of cytomegalovirus exposure and HLA in healthy donors. Study results and caveats: Upon later analysis, TCR association rates were observed to vary by HLA locus, being highest for DRB1 and lowest for HLA-C.

The PCR ran on 60 Vbeta and 13 Jbeta primers. Using immunoSEQ multiplex PCR, the repertoire was profiled, and TCRdb retains in-frame clones only, with some absent. The sample yields about 50,000 clones, 55% to 85% seen once. This CDR3 comprises 14 residues. Germline CDR1 SEHNR, CDR2 FQNEAQ (reference sequence). Trimming took 4 bases from V and 4 from J; bases not matched to a gene: 5. As for this clone: Its target is unknown.

The receptor's source is a woman aged 45-65 years in good health and CMV-seronegative. Sequences were obtained from PBMCs. This chain connects TRBV7-9 to TRBJ1-1; 8 positions match TRBD1. CDR3: CASSSLGTGTEAFF. In DNA form, the CDR3 reads TGTGCCAGCAGCTCCCTTGGGACAGGCACTGAAGCTTTCTTT.